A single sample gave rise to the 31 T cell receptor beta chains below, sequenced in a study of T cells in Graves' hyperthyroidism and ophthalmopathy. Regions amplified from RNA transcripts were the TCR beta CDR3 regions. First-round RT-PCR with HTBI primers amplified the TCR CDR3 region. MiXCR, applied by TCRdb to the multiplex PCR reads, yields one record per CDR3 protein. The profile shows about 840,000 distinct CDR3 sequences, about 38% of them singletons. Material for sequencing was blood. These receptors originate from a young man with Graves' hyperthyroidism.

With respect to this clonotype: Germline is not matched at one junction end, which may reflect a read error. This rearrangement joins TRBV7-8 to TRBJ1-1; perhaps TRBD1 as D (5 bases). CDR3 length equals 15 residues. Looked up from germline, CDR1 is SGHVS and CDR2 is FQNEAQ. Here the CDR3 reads CASSSPASGSTEASF. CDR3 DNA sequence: TGTGCCAGTAGTTCCCCAGCCTCAGGGTCCACTGAAGCTTCCTTT.

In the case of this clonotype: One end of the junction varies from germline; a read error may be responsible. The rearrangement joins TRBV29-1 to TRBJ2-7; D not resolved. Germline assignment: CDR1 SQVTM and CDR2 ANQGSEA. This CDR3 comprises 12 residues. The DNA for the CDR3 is TGCAGCGTTGAAGCTGTGGGCTCCGAGCAGCACTTC. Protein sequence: CSVEAVGSEQHF.

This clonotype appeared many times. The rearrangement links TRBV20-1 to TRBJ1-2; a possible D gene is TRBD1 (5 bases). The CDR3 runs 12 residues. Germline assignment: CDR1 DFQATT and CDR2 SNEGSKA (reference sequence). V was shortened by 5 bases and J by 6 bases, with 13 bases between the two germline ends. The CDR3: CSAQSRVDGYTF. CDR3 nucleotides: TGCAGTGCTCAATCCAGGGTGGATGGCTACACCTTC.

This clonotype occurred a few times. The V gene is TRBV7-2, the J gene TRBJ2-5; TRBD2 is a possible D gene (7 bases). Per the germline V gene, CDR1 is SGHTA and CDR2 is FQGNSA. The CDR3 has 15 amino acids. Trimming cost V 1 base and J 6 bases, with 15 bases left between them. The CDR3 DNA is TGTGCCAGCAGCTTAGGGGGCGGGGGCGCGAAGACCCAGTACTTC. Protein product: CASSLGGGGAKTQYF.

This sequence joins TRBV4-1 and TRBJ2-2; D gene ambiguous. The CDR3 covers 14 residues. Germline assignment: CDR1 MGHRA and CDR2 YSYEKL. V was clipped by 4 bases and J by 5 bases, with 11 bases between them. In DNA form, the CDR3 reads TGCGCCAGCAGCCCAGCTTCCCGGACCGGGGAGCTGTTTTTT. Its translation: CASSPASRTGELFF.

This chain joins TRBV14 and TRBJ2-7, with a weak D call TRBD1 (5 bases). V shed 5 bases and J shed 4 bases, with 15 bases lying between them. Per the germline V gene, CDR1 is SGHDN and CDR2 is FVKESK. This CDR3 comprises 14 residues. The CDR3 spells CASSYRQPGYEQYF. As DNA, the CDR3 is TGTGCCAGCAGCTACAGGCAGCCGGGTTACGAGCAGTACTTC.

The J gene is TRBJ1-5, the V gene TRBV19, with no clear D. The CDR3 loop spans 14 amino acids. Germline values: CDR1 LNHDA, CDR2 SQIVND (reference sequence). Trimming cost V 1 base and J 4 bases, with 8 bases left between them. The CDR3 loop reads CASSIGTDNQPQHF. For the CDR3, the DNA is TGTGCCAGTAGTATAGGGACGGATAATCAGCCCCAGCATTTT. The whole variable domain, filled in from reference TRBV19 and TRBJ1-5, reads DGGITQSPKYLFRKEGQNVTLSCEQNLNHDAMYWYRQDPGQGLRLIYYSQIVNDFQKGDIAEGYSVSREKKESFPLTVTSAQKNPTAFYLCASSIGTDNQPQHFGDGTRLSIL.

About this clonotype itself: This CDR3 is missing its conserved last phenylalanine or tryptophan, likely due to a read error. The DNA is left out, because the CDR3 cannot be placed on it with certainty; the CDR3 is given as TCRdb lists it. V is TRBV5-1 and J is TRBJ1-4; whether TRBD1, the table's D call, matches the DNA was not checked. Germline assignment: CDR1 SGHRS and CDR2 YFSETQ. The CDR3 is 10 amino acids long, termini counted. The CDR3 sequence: CASSSGTGGV.

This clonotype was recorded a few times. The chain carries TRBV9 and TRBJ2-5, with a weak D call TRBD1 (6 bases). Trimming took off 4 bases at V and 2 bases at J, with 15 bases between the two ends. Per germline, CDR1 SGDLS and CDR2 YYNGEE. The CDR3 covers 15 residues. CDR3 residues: CASSLQGHQQETQYF. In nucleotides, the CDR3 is TGTGCCAGCAGCCTTCAGGGGCACCAACAAGAGACCCAGTACTTC.

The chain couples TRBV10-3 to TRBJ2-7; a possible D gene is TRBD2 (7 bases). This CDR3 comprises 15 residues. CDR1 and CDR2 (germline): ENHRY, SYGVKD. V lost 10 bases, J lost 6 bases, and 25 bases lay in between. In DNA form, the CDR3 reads TGTGCCAGCCGTCCCGTCCCGGGGGGCGCGGGCGAGCAGTACTTC. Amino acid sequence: CASRPVPGGAGEQYF.

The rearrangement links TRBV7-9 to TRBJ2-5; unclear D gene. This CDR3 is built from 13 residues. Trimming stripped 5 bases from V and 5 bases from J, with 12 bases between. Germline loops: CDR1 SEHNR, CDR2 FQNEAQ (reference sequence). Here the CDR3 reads CASSHPSKETQYF. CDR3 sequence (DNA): TGTGCCAGCAGCCACCCCTCCAAGGAGACCCAGTACTTC.

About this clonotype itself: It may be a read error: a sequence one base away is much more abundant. The CDR3 DNA reads TGTGCCAGCACCCTCCGTAGCGAAGCTTTCTTT. Amino acid sequence: CASTLRSEAFF. The chain carries TRBV12-3 or TRBV12-4 and TRBJ1-1; D not certain. Trimming removed 7 bases at V and 8 bases at J, with 11 bases between. This CDR3 is 11 amino acids long.

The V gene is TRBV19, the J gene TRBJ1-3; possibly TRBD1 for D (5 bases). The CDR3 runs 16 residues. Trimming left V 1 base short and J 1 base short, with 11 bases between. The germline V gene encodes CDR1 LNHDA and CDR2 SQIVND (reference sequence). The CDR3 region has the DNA TGTGCCAGTAGTATAGCTTGGGACTTGTCTGGAAACACCATATATTTT. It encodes CASSIAWDLSGNTIYF. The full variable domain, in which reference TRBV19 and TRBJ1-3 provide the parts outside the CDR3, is DGGITQSPKYLFRKEGQNVTLSCEQNLNHDAMYWYRQDPGQGLRLIYYSQIVNDFQKGDIAEGYSVSREKKESFPLTVTSAQKNPTAFYLCASSIAWDLSGNTIYFGEGSWLTVV.

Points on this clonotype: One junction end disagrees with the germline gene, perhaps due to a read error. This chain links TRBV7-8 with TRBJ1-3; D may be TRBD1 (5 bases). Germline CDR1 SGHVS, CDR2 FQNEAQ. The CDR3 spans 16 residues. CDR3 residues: CASSQAEGSFGNTIYF. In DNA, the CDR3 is TGCGCCAGCAGCCAAGCGGAGGGGTCGTTTGGAAACACCATATATTTT.

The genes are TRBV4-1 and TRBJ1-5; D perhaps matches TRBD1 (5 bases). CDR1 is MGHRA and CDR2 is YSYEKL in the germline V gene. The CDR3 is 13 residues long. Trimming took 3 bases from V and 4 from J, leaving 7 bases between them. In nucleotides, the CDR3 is TGCGCCAGCAGCCATGAGGGGAATCAGCCCCAGCATTTT. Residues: CASSHEGNQPQHF.

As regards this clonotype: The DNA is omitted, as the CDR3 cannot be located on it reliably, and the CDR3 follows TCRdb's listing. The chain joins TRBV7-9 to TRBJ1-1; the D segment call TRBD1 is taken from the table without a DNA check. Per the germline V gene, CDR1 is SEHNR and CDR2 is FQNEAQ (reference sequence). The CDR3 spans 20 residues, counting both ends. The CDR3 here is CASSFYICSARDRGNTEAFF.

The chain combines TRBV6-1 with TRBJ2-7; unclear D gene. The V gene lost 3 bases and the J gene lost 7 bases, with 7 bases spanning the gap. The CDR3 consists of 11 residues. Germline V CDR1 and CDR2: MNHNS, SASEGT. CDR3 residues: CASSDWGEQYF. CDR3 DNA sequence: TGTGCCAGCAGTGATTGGGGTGAGCAGTACTTC.

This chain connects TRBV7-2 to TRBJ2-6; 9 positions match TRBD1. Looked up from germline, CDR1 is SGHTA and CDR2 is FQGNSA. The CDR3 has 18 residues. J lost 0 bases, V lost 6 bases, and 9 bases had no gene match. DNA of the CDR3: TGTGCCAGCAGTGATCCGGGACAGGGCTTCTCTGGGGCCAACGTCCTGACTTTC. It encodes CASSDPGQGFSGANVLTF.

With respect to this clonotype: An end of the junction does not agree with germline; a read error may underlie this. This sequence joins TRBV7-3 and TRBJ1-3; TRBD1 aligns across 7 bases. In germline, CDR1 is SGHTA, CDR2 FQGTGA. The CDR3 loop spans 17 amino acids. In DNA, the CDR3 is TGCGCCAGCAGCCAAGGCCTAAGGGGGCCGGCTGGAAACACCATATATTTT. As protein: CASSQGLRGPAGNTIYF.

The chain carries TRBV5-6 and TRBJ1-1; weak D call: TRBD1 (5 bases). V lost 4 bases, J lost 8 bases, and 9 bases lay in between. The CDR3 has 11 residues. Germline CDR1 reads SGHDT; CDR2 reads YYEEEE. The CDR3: CASSADMEAFF. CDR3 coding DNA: TGTGCCAGCAGCGCGGACATGGAAGCTTTCTTT. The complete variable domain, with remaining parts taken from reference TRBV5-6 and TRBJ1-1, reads DAGVTQSPTHLIKTRGQQVTLRCSPKSGHDTVSWYQQALGQGPQFIFQYYEEEERQRGNFPDRFSGHQFPNYSSELNVNALLLGDSALYLCASSADMEAFFGQGTRLTVV.

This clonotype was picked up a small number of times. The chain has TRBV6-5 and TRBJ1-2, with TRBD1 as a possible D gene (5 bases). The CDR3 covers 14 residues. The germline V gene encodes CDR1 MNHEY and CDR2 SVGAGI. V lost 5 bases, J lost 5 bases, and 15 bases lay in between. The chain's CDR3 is CASSRSQGSYGYTF. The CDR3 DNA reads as TGTGCCAGCAGTCGCTCTCAGGGCAGTTATGGCTACACCTTC.

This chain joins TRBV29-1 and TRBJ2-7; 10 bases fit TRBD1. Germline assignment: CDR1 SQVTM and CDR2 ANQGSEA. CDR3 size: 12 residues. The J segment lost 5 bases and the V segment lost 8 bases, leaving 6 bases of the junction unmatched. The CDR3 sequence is CSSPTGGHEQYF. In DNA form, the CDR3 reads TGCAGCAGTCCGACAGGGGGCCACGAGCAGTACTTC.

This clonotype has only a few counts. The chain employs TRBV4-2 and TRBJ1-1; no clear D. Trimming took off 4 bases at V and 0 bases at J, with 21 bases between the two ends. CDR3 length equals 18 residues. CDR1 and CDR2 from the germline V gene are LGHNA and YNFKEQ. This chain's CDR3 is CASSLPDGGRPMNTEAFF. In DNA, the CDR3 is TGTGCCAGCAGCCTCCCGGACGGAGGGAGGCCCATGAACACTGAAGCTTTCTTT.

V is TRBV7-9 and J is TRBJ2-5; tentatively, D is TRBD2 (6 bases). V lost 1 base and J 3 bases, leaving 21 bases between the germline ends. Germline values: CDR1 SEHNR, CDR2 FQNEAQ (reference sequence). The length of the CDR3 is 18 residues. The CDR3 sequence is CASSLEGTGGSGKETQYF. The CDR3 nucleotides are TGTGCCAGCAGCTTAGAAGGGACCGGGGGAAGCGGAAAAGAGACCCAGTACTTC.

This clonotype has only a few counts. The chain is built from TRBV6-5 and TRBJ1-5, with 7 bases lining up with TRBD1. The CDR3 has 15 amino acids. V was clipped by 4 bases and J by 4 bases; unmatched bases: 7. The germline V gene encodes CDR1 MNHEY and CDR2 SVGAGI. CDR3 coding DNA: TGTGCCAGCAGTTTGTCGGCAGGGGGTAATCAGCCCCAGCATTTT. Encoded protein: CASSLSAGGNQPQHF.

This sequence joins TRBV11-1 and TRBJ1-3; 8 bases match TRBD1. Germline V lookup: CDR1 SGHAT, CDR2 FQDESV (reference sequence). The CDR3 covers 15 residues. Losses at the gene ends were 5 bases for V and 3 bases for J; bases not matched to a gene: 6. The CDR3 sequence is CASSKGQGYGNTIYF. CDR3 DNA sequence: TGTGCCAGCAGCAAAGGACAGGGATATGGAAACACCATATATTTT.

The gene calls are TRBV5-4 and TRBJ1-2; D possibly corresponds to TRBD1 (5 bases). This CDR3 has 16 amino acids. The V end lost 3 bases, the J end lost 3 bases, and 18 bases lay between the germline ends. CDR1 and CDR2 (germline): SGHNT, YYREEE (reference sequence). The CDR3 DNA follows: TGTGCCAGCAGCTCGGGAGGGGATGGGACGTACTATGGCTACACCTTC. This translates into CASSSGGDGTYYGYTF.

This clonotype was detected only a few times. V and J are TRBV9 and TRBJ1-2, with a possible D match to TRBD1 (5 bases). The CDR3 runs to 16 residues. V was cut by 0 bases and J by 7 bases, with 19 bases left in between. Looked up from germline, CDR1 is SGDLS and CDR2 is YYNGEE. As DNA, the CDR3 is TGTGCCAGCAGCGTAGACGGGACTGTGCCCCTCTCTGGCTACACCTTC. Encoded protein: CASSVDGTVPLSGYTF.

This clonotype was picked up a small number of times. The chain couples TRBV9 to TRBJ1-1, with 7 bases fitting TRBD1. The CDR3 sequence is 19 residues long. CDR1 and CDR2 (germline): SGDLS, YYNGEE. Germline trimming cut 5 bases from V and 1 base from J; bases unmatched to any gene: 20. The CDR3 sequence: CASSDNLRGGQLGNTEAFF. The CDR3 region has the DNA TGTGCCAGCAGTGACAACTTACGGGGGGGACAGCTGGGGAACACTGAAGCTTTCTTT.

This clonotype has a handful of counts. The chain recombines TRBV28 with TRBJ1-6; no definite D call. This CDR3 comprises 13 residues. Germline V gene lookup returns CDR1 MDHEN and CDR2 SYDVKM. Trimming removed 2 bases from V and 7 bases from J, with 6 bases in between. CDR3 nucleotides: TGTGCCAGCAGTTTAATAGGAAATTCACCCCTCCACTTT. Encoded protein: CASSLIGNSPLHF.

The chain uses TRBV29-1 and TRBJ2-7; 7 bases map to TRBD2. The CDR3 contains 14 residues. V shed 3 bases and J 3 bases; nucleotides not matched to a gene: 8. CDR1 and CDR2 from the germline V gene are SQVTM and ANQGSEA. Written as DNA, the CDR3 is TGCAGCGTTGACGGGGCGGGAGACGTCTACGAGCAGTACTTC. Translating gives CSVDGAGDVYEQYF.